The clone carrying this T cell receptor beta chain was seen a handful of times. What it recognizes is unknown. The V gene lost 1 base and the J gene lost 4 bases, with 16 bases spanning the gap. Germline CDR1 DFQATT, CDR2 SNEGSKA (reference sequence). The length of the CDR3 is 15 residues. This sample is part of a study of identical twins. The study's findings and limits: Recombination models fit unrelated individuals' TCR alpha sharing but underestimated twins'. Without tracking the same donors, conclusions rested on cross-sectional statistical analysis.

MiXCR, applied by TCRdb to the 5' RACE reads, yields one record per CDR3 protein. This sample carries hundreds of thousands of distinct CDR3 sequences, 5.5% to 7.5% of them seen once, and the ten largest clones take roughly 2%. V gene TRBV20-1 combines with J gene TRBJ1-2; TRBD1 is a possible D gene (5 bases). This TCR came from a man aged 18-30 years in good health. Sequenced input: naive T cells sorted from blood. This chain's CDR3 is CSARVGNWGTYGYTF. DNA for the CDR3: TGCAGTGCTAGAGTGGGGAATTGGGGCACCTATGGCTACACCTTC.